This entry is about one TCR beta chain. What it recognizes is unknown. The sample belongs to a study of cytomegalovirus exposure and HLA in healthy donors. Study outcomes and limitations: A list of around 160 TCR beta chains associated with cytomegalovirus was given.

PCR involved 60 Vbeta and 13 Jbeta primers. Method: immunoSEQ multiplex PCR; TCRdb's copy keeps in-frame clones and lacks some. The sample includes 160,000 or so clones, 78% of them seen just once. The V end was cut by 1 base, the J end by 3 bases, with 14 bases between. There are 15 residues in the CDR3. CDR1 and CDR2 from the germline V gene are SGHNT and YYREEE (reference sequence). The chain combines TRBV5-4 with TRBJ2-7; maybe TRBD1 (5 bases). Sequenced sample: PBMCs. The receptor was derived from a woman in her thirties or forties in good health and CMV-seronegative. Written as DNA, the CDR3 is TGTGCCAGCAGCTTGTTCCAGGGCGCAGGCTACGAGCAGTACTTC. Its protein is CASSLFQGAGYEQYF.